Presented here are 27 T cell receptor beta chains from one specimen sequenced in a study of blood T cell repertoires in COVID-19. Sequencing used immunoSEQ multiplex PCR; TCRdb keeps in-frame clones, though not all of them. The table has 75,000 to 100,000 clones, roughly 80% seen once. Input material: peripheral blood. These receptors were taken from a man between 60 and 75 years old with acute or convalescent COVID-19.

This clone was detected only once. The gene calls are TRBV6-5 and TRBJ1-5, with D hard to call. Between the trimmed V and J ends, which lost 10 bases and 1 base, there was a span of 17 bases. Germline CDR1 reads MNHEY; CDR2 reads SVGAGI. The CDR3 has 15 residues. CDR3 in amino acids: CATYGGRISNQPQHF. Written as DNA, the CDR3 is TGTGCCACCTACGGTGGGAGGATAAGCAATCAGCCCCAGCATTTT.

The chain joins TRBV9 to TRBJ1-4, with D tentatively TRBD1 (5 bases). The CDR3 is 16 amino acids. The germline gives CDR1 SGDLS, CDR2 YYNGEE. V gave up 2 bases and J gave up 6 bases, with 17 bases separating them. This CDR3 reads CASSVAGSSRDEKLFF. The CDR3 DNA reads as TGTGCCAGCAGCGTCGCAGGGTCAAGTAGGGATGAAAAACTGTTTTTT.

The genes are TRBV18 and TRBJ2-7; 10 bases line up with TRBD1. Per the germline V gene, CDR1 is KGHSH and CDR2 is LQKENI. J gave up 6 bases and V 3 bases, and 2 bases lay outside the gene matches. The CDR3 has 13 residues. The CDR3 DNA reads as TGTGCCAGCTCACCTGGGGACAGGGGCGAGCAGTACTTC. Its protein product is CASSPGDRGEQYF.

V and J are TRBV5-1 and TRBJ2-7; the D gene is possibly TRBD1 (7 bases). CDR3 length equals 15 residues. Germline lookup yields CDR1 SGHRS and CDR2 YFSETQ. Trimming removed 4 bases from V and 2 bases from J, with 16 bases in between. CDR3 amino acids: CASSGGTVKAYEQYF. CDR3 bases: TGCGCCAGCAGCGGGGGGACAGTGAAAGCCTACGAGCAGTACTTC.

The chain has TRBV6-5 and TRBJ1-2; D call uncertain. Trimming removed 4 bases from V and 6 bases from J, with 12 bases in between. This CDR3 has 13 residues. Germline V gene sequence: CDR1 MNHEY, CDR2 SVGAGI. The CDR3 DNA sequence: TGTGCCAGCAGTTTCGGAGGGTTTGATGGCTACACCTTC. Translating gives CASSFGGFDGYTF.

The CDR3 spells CASNENQGRWFGETQYF. DNA for the CDR3: TGTGCCAGCAACGAAAATCAGGGGCGGTGGTTTGGGGAGACCCAGTACTTC. The chain uses TRBV27 and TRBJ2-5, with D possibly matching TRBD1 (6 bases). Germline assignment: CDR1 MNHEY and CDR2 SMNVEV (reference sequence). The V gene lost 7 bases and the J gene lost 5 bases, with 26 bases spanning the gap. This CDR3 has 17 amino acids.

This sequence joins TRBV5-1 and TRBJ2-4, with 7 bases fitting TRBD2. The CDR3 is 18 amino acids. V lost 4 bases and J lost 0; bases outside the gene matches: 13. Germline V gene data show CDR1 as SGHRS and CDR2 as YFSETQ. This CDR3 reads CASSPGRLADLAKNIQYF. In DNA form, the CDR3 reads TGCGCCAGCAGCCCCGGCCGTCTAGCGGACCTAGCCAAAAACATTCAGTACTTC.

This chain joins TRBV7-2 and TRBJ2-5; TRBD1 agrees at 12 bases. After removal of 1 base from V and 4 bases from J, the junction contained 4 bases not matched to a gene. The CDR3 is made up of 16 amino acids. Germline V gene lookup returns CDR1 SGHTA and CDR2 FQGNSA. CDR3 bases: TGTGCCAGCAGCTTAGTCATGGGACAGGGGGCAGAGACCCAGTACTTC. This gives the protein CASSLVMGQGAETQYF.

The gene calls are TRBV28 and TRBJ2-6; 8 nucleotides match TRBD2. CDR3 length equals 16 residues. The germline CDR1 and CDR2 sequences are MDHEN and SYDVKM. V gave up 4 bases and J gave up 4 bases; unmatched junction bases: 6. The CDR3 loop is CASSSGGGLGANVLTF. CDR3 in DNA: TGTGCCAGCAGTTCGGGGGGGGGTTTGGGGGCCAACGTCCTGACTTTC.

This chain links TRBV6-5 with TRBJ2-7, with 7 bases that match TRBD1. Germline CDR1 and CDR2: MNHEY and SVGAGI. This CDR3 region has 15 residues. The ends lost 0 bases at V and 4 bases at J; junction bases unmatched: 6. This CDR3 is CASSYSSGQNYEQYF. CDR3 nucleotide sequence: TGTGCCAGCAGTTACTCATCGGGACAGAATTACGAGCAGTACTTC.

The J gene is TRBJ1-4, the V gene TRBV18, with unresolved D. Germline loops: CDR1 KGHSH, CDR2 LQKENI. V lost 3 bases and J 6 bases, leaving 8 bases between the germline ends. The CDR3 totals 13 residues. The CDR3 coding sequence is TGTGCCAGCTCACCCGGGAATTATGAAAAACTGTTTTTT. It yields the protein CASSPGNYEKLFF.

A word on this clone: The sample has other DNA sequences that encode this CDR3 too. The V and J genes are TRBV11-3 and TRBJ2-2; D may be TRBD1 (5 bases). This CDR3 has 14 residues. Germline values: CDR1 SGHNT, CDR2 YENEEA. The germline V and J ends were trimmed by 3 bases and 1 base, with 6 bases remaining between them. Written as DNA, the CDR3 is TGTGCCAGCAGCTTCCAGGGGAACACCGGGGAGCTGTTTTTT. Translated: CASSFQGNTGELFF. Filled out from reference TRBV11-3 and TRBJ2-2, the complete variable domain reads EAGVVQSPRYKIIEKKQPVAFWCNPISGHNTLYWYLQNLGQGPELLIRYENEEAVDDSQLPKDRFSAERLKGVDSTLKIQPAELGDSAVYLCASSFQGNTGELFFGEGSRLTVL.

The chain couples TRBV19 to TRBJ2-7, with 7 positions matching TRBD1. Germline V gene lookup returns CDR1 LNHDA and CDR2 SQIVND (reference sequence). V was pared by 1 base and J by 2 bases, with 5 bases of the junction left unmatched. The CDR3 spans 15 residues. The CDR3 coding sequence is TGTGCCAGTAGTATAGGTAGGGGACAGACCTACGAGCAGTACTTC. This encodes CASSIGRGQTYEQYF.

The chain employs TRBV5-4 and TRBJ1-5, with 7 bases aligning to TRBD1. Trimming took 4 bases from V and 7 from J; bases not matched to a gene: 5. CDR3 length: 13 residues. Germline V lookup: CDR1 SGHNT, CDR2 YYREEE (reference sequence). The CDR3: CASSGDREQPQHF. CDR3 DNA sequence: TGTGCCAGCAGCGGAGACAGGGAACAGCCCCAGCATTTT. Combining the CDR3 with reference TRBV5-4 and TRBJ1-5 gives the whole variable domain ETGVTQSPTHLIKTRGQQVTLRCSSQSGHNTVSWYQQALGQGPQFIFQYYREEENGRGNFPPRFSGLQFPNYSSELNVNALELDDSALYLCASSGDREQPQHFGDGTRLSIL.

This clone qualifies as medium-sized. The chain employs TRBV6-5 and TRBJ1-4; possible D gene TRBD1, 6 bases. Germline V gene sequence: CDR1 MNHEY, CDR2 SVGAGI. CDR3 length: 14 residues. V was trimmed by 6 bases and J by 4 bases, leaving 12 bases between them. The chain's CDR3 is CASRSWDINEKLFF. The CDR3, as DNA: TGTGCCAGCAGGTCCTGGGACATTAATGAAAAACTGTTTTTT.

The genes are TRBV28 and TRBJ1-2, with TRBD1 matching 9 bases. The CDR3 totals 14 residues. Germline V gene data show CDR1 as MDHEN and CDR2 as SYDVKM. Trimming took 2 bases from V and 7 from J; bases not matched to a gene: 5. The CDR3 is CASSLEQGAGGYTF. The CDR3 DNA follows: TGTGCCAGCAGTTTAGAACAGGGGGCTGGTGGCTACACCTTC.

The chain carries TRBV11-2 and TRBJ2-1, with 13 bases aligning to TRBD2. The CDR3 length is 18 residues. The V gene end was trimmed by 6 bases and the J gene end by 1 base; junction bases not matched to a gene: 9. Germline V gene sequence: CDR1 SGHAT, CDR2 FQNNGV. The CDR3 nucleotides are TGTGCCAGCAGTCCACCTACACTAGCGGGAGGGTCCTACAATGAGCAGTTCTTC. It yields the protein CASSPPTLAGGSYNEQFF.

This chain uses TRBV10-2 with TRBJ2-5, with 8 nucleotides matching TRBD2. CDR3 size: 13 residues. Germline CDR1 WSHSY, CDR2 SAAADI. Unmatched junction bases numbered 4, after V lost 3 bases and J lost 7 bases. This CDR3 is CASSDFLAGTQYF. CDR3 sequence (DNA): TGCGCCAGCAGTGATTTTCTAGCGGGGACCCAGTACTTC.

This sequence joins TRBV10-1 and TRBJ2-7, with D perhaps TRBD1 (6 bases). In germline, CDR1 is WNHNN, CDR2 SYGVQD (reference sequence). V gave up 7 bases and J gave up 3 bases, with 10 bases separating them. This CDR3 is built from 12 residues. The CDR3 reads CASTGQNYEQYF. The CDR3 nucleotides read TGCGCCAGCACTGGACAGAACTACGAGCAGTACTTC.

This chain joins TRBV5-6 and TRBJ2-1; 9 bases are a match to TRBD2. CDR1 and CDR2 from the germline V gene are SGHDT and YYEEEE. Losses at the gene ends were 6 bases for V and 0 bases for J; bases not matched to a gene: 13. The CDR3 sequence is 18 residues long. DNA for the CDR3: TGTGCCAGCACCCGGAGGTCTAGCGGGATTAGCTCCTACAATGAGCAGTTCTTC. Translating gives CASTRRSSGISSYNEQFF.

The gene calls are TRBV3-1 (or the pseudogene TRBV3-2) and TRBJ2-2, with 7 bases lining up with TRBD2. Germline-derived CDR1 and CDR2 are LGHDT and YNNKEL (reference sequence). CDR3 length: 16 residues. The trim removed 3 bases at V and 2 bases at J, leaving 6 bases unmatched. The CDR3 coding sequence is TGTGCCAGCAGCCAGTCCGGGACTATCAACACCGGGGAGCTGTTTTTT. Translated, it gives CASSQSGTINTGELFF.

J is TRBJ1-1 and V is TRBV3-1 (or the pseudogene TRBV3-2); 7 bases line up with TRBD1. The V and J ends lost 6 bases and 0 bases, in that order; junction bases with no gene match: 4. Germline V gene sequence: CDR1 LGHDT, CDR2 YNNKEL (reference sequence). This CDR3 comprises 14 residues. CDR3 nucleotide sequence: TGTGCCAGCAGAACCGGGACAGTGAACACTGAAGCTTTCTTT. Its translation is CASRTGTVNTEAFF.

The chain combines TRBV7-6 with TRBJ1-6; D is uncertain. Trimming shortened V by 5 bases and J by 7 bases, and 15 bases separated the two germline ends. The V gene's germline CDR1 is SGHVS and CDR2 FNYEAQ. There are 15 residues in the CDR3. The CDR3 loop is CASSVEVGGNSPLHF. CDR3 nucleotide sequence: TGTGCCAGCAGCGTAGAAGTAGGCGGGAATTCACCCCTCCACTTT. Complete variable domain (other parts from reference TRBV7-6 and TRBJ1-6): GAGVSQSPRYKVTKRGQDVALRCDPISGHVSLYWYRQALGQGPEFLTYFNYEAQQDKSGLPNDRFSAERPEGSISTLTIQRTEQRDSAMYRCASSVEVGGNSPLHFGNGTRLTVT.

The chain links TRBV19 to TRBJ2-1; 7 bases are a match to TRBD1. Germline CDR1 reads LNHDA; CDR2 reads SQIVND (reference sequence). Trimming removed 1 base from V and 9 bases from J; junction bases left unmatched: 6. The CDR3 runs 14 residues. The CDR3 sequence is CASSIAQGVGEQFF. The CDR3 DNA follows: TGTGCCAGTAGTATAGCTCAGGGGGTCGGTGAGCAGTTCTTC.

This rearrangement joins TRBV28 to TRBJ1-1, with 7 bases fitting TRBD1. Germline-derived CDR1 and CDR2 are MDHEN and SYDVKM. V lost 2 bases, J lost 0 bases, and 6 bases stayed unmatched. The length of the CDR3 is 16 residues. DNA for the CDR3: TGTGCCAGCAGTTTAGGGGGACAGCCTATGAACACTGAAGCTTTCTTT. This encodes CASSLGGQPMNTEAFF.

The chain combines TRBV27 with TRBJ1-2, with a tentative D call TRBD1 (5 bases). Germline-derived CDR1 and CDR2 are MNHEY and SMNVEV (reference sequence). Between the trimmed V and J ends, which lost 4 bases and 4 bases, there was a span of 16 bases. This CDR3 contains 15 residues. CDR3 bases: TGTGCCAGCAGTTCCCGGGACTGGGGGGTCTATGGCTACACCTTC. Amino acid sequence: CASSSRDWGVYGYTF.

Written as DNA, the CDR3 is TGTGCCAGCAGCGAAAATGGACAGGGGCCTAGCACAGATACGCAGTATTTT. Its protein is CASSENGQGPSTDTQYF. This rearrangement joins TRBV11-3 to TRBJ2-3; the match to TRBD1 covers 9 bases. Trimming cost V 5 bases and J 0 bases; bases outside gene matches: 9. Germline CDR1 and CDR2: SGHNT and YENEEA. The CDR3 extends over 17 amino acids.